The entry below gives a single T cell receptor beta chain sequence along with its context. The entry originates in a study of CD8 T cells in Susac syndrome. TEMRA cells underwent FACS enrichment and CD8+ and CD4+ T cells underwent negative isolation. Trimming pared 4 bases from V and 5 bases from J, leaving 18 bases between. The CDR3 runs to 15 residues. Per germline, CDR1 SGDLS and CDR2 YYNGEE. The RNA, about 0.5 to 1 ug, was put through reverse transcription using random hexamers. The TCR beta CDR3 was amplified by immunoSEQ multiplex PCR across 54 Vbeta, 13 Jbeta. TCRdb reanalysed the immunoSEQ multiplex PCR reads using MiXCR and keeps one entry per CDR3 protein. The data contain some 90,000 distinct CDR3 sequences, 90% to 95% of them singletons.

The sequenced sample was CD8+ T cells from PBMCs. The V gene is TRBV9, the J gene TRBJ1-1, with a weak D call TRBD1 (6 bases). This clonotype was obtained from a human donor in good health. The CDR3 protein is CASSRKREGGTEAFF. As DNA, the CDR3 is TGTGCCAGCAGCCGAAAACGGGAGGGGGGGACTGAAGCTTTCTTT.